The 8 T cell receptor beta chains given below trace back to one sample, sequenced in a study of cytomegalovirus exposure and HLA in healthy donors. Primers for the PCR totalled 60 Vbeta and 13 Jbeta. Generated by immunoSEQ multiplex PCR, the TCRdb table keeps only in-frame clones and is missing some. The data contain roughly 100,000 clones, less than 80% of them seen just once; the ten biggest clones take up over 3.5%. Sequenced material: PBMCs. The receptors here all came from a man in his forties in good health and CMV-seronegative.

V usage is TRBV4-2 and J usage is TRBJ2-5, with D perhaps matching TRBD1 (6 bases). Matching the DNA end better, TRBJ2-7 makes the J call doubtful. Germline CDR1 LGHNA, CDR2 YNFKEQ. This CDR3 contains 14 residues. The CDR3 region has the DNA TGTGCCAGCAGCCAAGATAGGATAGGGGGCGAGCAGTACTTC. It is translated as CASSQDRIGGEQYF.

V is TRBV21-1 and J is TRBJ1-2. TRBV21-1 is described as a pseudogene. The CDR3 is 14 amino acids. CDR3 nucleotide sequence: TGTGCCAGCGACCGACAACCGGGGAACTATGGCTACACCTTC. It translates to CASDRQPGNYGYTF.

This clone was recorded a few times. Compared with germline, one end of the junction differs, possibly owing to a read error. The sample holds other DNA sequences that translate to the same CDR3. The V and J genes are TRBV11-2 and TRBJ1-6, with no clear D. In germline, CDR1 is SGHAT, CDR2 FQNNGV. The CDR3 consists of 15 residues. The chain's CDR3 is CASSLGSLYNSPLHF. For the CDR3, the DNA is TGTGCCAGCAGCTTGGGTAGCCTGTATAATTCCCCCCTCCACTTT.

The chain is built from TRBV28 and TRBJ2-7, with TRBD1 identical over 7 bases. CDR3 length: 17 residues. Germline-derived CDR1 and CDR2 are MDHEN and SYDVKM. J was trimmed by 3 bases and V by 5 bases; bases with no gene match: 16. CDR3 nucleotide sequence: TGTGCCAGCAGTCCCACAGGGGTCCTAGGGAATCGCTACGAGCAGTACGTC. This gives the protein CASSPTGVLGNRYEQYV.

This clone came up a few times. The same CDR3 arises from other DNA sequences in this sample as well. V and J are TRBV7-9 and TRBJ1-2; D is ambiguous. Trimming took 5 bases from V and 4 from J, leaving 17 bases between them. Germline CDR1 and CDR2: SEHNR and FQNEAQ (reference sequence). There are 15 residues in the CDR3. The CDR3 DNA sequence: TGTGCCAGCAGCCCTCCAGGATCCGACCTCTATGGCTACACCTTC. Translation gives CASSPPGSDLYGYTF.

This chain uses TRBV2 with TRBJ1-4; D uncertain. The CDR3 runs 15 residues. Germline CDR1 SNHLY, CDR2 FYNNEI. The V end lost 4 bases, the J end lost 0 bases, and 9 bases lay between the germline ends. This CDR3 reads CASSGQFATNEKLFF. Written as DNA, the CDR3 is TGTGCCAGCAGTGGTCAGTTTGCAACTAATGAAAAACTGTTTTTT.

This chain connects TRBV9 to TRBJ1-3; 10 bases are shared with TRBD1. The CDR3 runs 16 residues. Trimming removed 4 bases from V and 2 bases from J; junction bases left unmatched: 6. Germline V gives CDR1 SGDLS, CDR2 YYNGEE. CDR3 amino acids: CASSPSGQGTGNTIYF. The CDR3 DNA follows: TGTGCCAGCAGCCCATCGGGACAGGGGACTGGAAACACCATATATTTT.

CDR3 protein: CASSLARGTGATEAFF. CDR3 nucleotide sequence: TGCGCCAGCAGCTTGGCTCGTGGGACAGGGGCGACTGAAGCTTTCTTT. This chain links TRBV5-1 with TRBJ1-1; 10 bases match TRBD1. Looked up from germline, CDR1 is SGHRS and CDR2 is YFSETQ. V was pared by 0 bases and J by 5 bases, with 7 bases of the junction left unmatched. CDR3 size: 16 residues.